The entry below describes one TCR beta chain. Its antigen is currently unknown. The V gene's germline CDR1 is SQVTM and CDR2 ANQGSEA. J was trimmed by 2 bases and V by 6 bases; bases with no gene match: 9. CDR3 length: 14 amino acids. The sample belongs to a study of cytomegalovirus exposure and HLA in healthy donors. General observations from the study: Earlier analysis yielded a pattern in which most TCR beta V segments were productive about 87% or about 30% of the time. TCR sequences were mostly rare, though some public TCRs occurred in many donors.

The PCR contained 60 Vbeta and 13 Jbeta primers. The method was immunoSEQ multiplex PCR; TCRdb's version includes in-frame clones alone and lacks a portion of them. Here the sample spans 100,000 to 150,000 clones, over 60% being singletons. The TCR comes from a woman between 35 and 50 years old in good health and CMV-seropositive. The sequencing input was PBMCs. The chain joins TRBV29-1 to TRBJ1-1; 7 positions match TRBD1. The CDR3: CSVVVTGKNTEAFF. The CDR3 nucleotides are TGCAGCGTCGTAGTGACAGGGAAAAACACTGAAGCTTTCTTT.